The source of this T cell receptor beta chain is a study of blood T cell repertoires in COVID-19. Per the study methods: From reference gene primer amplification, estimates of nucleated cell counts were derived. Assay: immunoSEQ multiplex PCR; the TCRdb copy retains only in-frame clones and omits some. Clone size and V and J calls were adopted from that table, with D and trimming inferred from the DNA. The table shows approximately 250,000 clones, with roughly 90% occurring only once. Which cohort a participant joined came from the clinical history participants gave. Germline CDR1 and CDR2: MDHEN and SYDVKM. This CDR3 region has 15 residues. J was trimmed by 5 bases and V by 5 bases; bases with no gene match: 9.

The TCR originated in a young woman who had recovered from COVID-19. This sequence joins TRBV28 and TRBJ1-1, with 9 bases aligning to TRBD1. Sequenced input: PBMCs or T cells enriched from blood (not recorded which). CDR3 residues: CASSTASGQGTEAFF. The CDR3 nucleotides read TGTGCCAGCAGTACCGCCTCGGGACAGGGTACTGAAGCTTTCTTT. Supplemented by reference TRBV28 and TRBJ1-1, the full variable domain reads DVKVTQSSRYLVKRTGEKVFLECVQDMDHENMFWYRQDPGLGLRLIYFSYDVKMKEKGDIPEGYSVSREKKERFSLILESASTNQTSMYLCASSTASGQGTEAFFGQGTRLTVV.